The clone carrying this TCR beta chain was seen a single time. What it recognizes is unknown. This specimen belongs to a study of shared clonotypes between healthy human individuals. At the level of the study: Every donor yielded three CD4 naive, three CD4 memory, two CD8 naive and one CD8 memory plate.

CD45RA-negative memory and CD45RA+ naive subsets were split from the CD4+ cells. This CDR3 has 14 amino acids. Germline V gives CDR1 SGHRS, CDR2 YFSETQ. V lost 4 bases to trimming and J lost 4 bases; unmatched junction nucleotides: 7. Study-wide points: Clonotype sharing across a few donors was observed for about 5.5% of naive CD4 clonotypes.

Produced via immunoSEQ multiplex PCR; TCRdb's table is partial and in-frame only. The sample consists of about 2.3 million clones, 80% to 95% of them appearing once. The sequence was obtained from a man between 18 and 35 years old in good health. Some clones in this sample may be carry-over from other donors' samples. The sequenced material came from naive CD4+ T cells from PBMCs. Sample subset: CD45RA+ positively selected. The V and J genes are TRBV5-1 and TRBJ1-1, with TRBD1 identical over 7 bases. The CDR3 region has the DNA TGCGCCAGCAGCGTGAACAGGGGTTCCACTGAAGCTTTCTTT. Its translation: CASSVNRGSTEAFF.